A single sample gave rise to the 31 T cell receptor beta chains below, sequenced in a study of response to subunit inactivated influenza vaccine. TCRdb independently ran MiXCR on the RT-PCR reads; one entry per CDR3 protein. This sample has hundreds of thousands of distinct CDR3 sequences, with approximately 7.1% found just once. The sample in question was PBMCs from blood, obtained 23 to 25 months after vaccination. These receptors originate from a man between 50 and 75 years old who received an inactivated influenza vaccine.

This clonotype was counted only a few times. The chain recombines TRBV12-3 or TRBV12-4 with TRBJ1-1; D ambiguous. Trimming cost V 7 bases and J 1 base, with 10 bases left between them. This CDR3 contains 13 residues. The CDR3, as DNA: TGTGCCAGCAAAACGACGTGGAACACTGAAGCTTTCTTT. Protein product: CASKTTWNTEAFF.

This clonotype was seen ten or more times. This chain joins TRBV7-8 and TRBJ2-7; D ambiguous. In germline, CDR1 is SGHVS, CDR2 FQNEAQ. The V and J ends lost 1 base and 1 base respectively, with 8 bases between them. The CDR3 is 14 residues long. The CDR3 nucleotides read TGTGCCAGCAGCTTAGTGGCAGCGTCCTACGAGCAGTACTTC. It is translated as CASSLVAASYEQYF.

There are many counts of this clonotype. The chain joins TRBV12-3 or TRBV12-4 to TRBJ1-2; D call uncertain. The CDR3 is made up of 10 amino acids. The V and J ends lost 1 base and 6 bases respectively, with 0 bases between them. As DNA, the CDR3 is TGTGCCAGCAGTTTAGATGGCTACACCTTC. Its protein is CASSLDGYTF.

In this sample, this clonotype turned up many times. The rearrangement joins TRBV19 to TRBJ2-7; possible D gene TRBD2, 5 bases. Looked up from germline, CDR1 is LNHDA and CDR2 is SQIVND (reference sequence). The V end was cut by 2 bases, the J end by 3 bases, with 11 bases between. CDR3 length: 14 amino acids. The CDR3 coding sequence is TGTGCCAGTAGTATAAAGGGCCGGGACTACGAGCAGTACTTC. It is translated as CASSIKGRDYEQYF.

The chain carries TRBV7-3 and TRBJ2-1; maybe TRBD1 (5 bases). The CDR3 has 12 amino acids. Trimming shortened V by 4 bases and J by 9 bases, and 10 bases separated the two germline ends. Germline lookup yields CDR1 SGHTA and CDR2 FQGTGA. The CDR3 reads CASSSGMTEQFF. As DNA, the CDR3 is TGTGCCAGCAGCTCAGGGATGACTGAGCAGTTCTTC.

Many counts were recorded for this clonotype. The genes are TRBV20-1 and TRBJ2-3; no definite D call. Germline V gives CDR1 DFQATT, CDR2 SNEGSKA (reference sequence). The CDR3 sequence is 12 residues long. V lost 1 base to trimming and J lost 5 bases, with 7 bases between them. This CDR3 reads CSARVLGDTQYF. DNA for the CDR3: TGCAGTGCTAGAGTCCTAGGAGATACGCAGTATTTT.

The rearrangement uses TRBV14 and TRBJ1-6; a possible D gene is TRBD1 (5 bases). Looked up from germline, CDR1 is SGHDN and CDR2 is FVKESK. This CDR3 has 14 residues. The germline V and J ends were trimmed by 4 bases and 9 bases, with 13 bases remaining between them. This CDR3 is CASSRGQIGSPLHF. The CDR3, as DNA: TGTGCCAGCAGCCGAGGACAAATAGGTTCACCCCTCCACTTT.

In its sample, this clonotype was seen a few times. The chain couples TRBV2 to TRBJ1-1; D not resolved. The V gene's germline CDR1 is SNHLY and CDR2 FYNNEI. This CDR3 comprises 12 residues. Trimming cost V 4 bases and J 6 bases, with 9 bases left between them. The CDR3: CASSVQHSEAFF. In DNA, the CDR3 is TGTGCCAGCAGTGTGCAACACTCTGAAGCTTTCTTT.

This chain links TRBV6-1 with TRBJ2-3; D uncertain. The CDR3 spans 16 residues. In germline, CDR1 is MNHNS, CDR2 SASEGT. Trimming stripped 6 bases from V and 4 bases from J, with 20 bases between. The CDR3: CASSSTGAPSADTQYF. Written as DNA, the CDR3 is TGTGCCAGCAGCTCGACTGGAGCCCCTTCTGCAGATACGCAGTATTTT.

The V gene is TRBV29-1, the J gene TRBJ1-1, with TRBD1 as a possible D gene (6 bases). Germline CDR1 is SQVTM and CDR2 is ANQGSEA. V dropped 7 bases and J dropped 1 base, with 13 bases sitting between them. CDR3 length equals 13 residues. CDR3 in DNA: TGCAGCGACGTACAGGGAGGGAACACTGAAGCTTTCTTT. Encoded protein: CSDVQGGNTEAFF.

This clonotype was recorded many times. The chain uses TRBV25-1 and TRBJ2-1; no definite D call. Germline CDR1 and CDR2: MGHDK and SYGVNS. CDR3 size: 11 residues. The V end was cut by 7 bases, the J end by 3 bases, with 4 bases between. The CDR3: CASTGYNEQFF. In DNA form, the CDR3 reads TGTGCCAGCACAGGCTACAATGAGCAGTTCTTC. The full variable domain, its missing parts supplied by reference TRBV25-1 and TRBJ2-1, is EADIYQTPRYLVIGTGKKITLECSQTMGHDKMYWYQQDPGMELHLIHYSYGVNSTEKGDLSSESTVSRIRTEHFPLTLESARPSHTSQYLCASTGYNEQFFGPGTRLTVL.

The chain has TRBV27 and TRBJ2-5, with TRBD1 matching 9 bases. Germline assignment: CDR1 MNHEY and CDR2 SMNVEV (reference sequence). The junction had 14 bases not matched to a gene; V was cut back by 5 bases and J by 7 bases. The CDR3 consists of 16 residues. The CDR3, as DNA: TGTGCCAGCAGTCGAACGAACAGGGGGCTAGATGTGACCCAGTACTTC. Encoded protein: CASSRTNRGLDVTQYF.

Comments on this clonotype: An end of the junction differs from the germline gene, which may be a read error. This chain joins TRBV5-1 and TRBJ2-7; the D gene could be TRBD1 or TRBD2 (5 bases each). Germline assignment: CDR1 SGHRS and CDR2 YFSETQ. The CDR3 consists of 15 residues. CDR3 region: CASSLVGGPSDEQYF. CDR3 nucleotide sequence: TGCGCCAGCAGCTTGGTTGGGGGTCCCTCCGACGAGCAGTACTTC.

In its sample, this clonotype was seen many times. This sequence joins TRBV29-1 and TRBJ2-1; no firm D call. V was trimmed by 5 bases and J by 6 bases, leaving 11 bases between them. Germline CDR1 SQVTM, CDR2 ANQGSEA. CDR3 size: 12 residues. The DNA of the CDR3 is TGCAGCGTTCGAGGCGGCGGCAATGAGCAGTTCTTC. It translates to CSVRGGGNEQFF.

This clonotype has just a few counts. The chain couples TRBV6-2 or TRBV6-3 to TRBJ2-7, with unresolved D. Trimming left V 5 bases short and J 2 bases short, with 13 bases between. The CDR3 is made up of 14 amino acids. From germline, CDR1 is MNHEY and CDR2 SVGEGT. This CDR3 is CASSPFLGTYEQYF. The CDR3 DNA reads TGTGCCAGCAGTCCATTCCTAGGGACCTACGAGCAGTACTTC.

The chain links TRBV7-2 to TRBJ2-5; D ambiguous. The V gene's germline CDR1 is SGHTA and CDR2 FQGNSA. The CDR3 is 14 residues long. V lost 5 bases and J 7 bases, leaving 17 bases between the germline ends. The chain's CDR3 is CASSRGGSSGTQYF. DNA for the CDR3: TGTGCCAGCAGCCGTGGTGGGTCCTCGGGGACCCAGTACTTC.

This sequence joins TRBV28 and TRBJ1-1; no clear D gene. The CDR3 consists of 15 residues. Trimming left V 3 bases short and J 4 bases short, with 15 bases between. Germline V gene data show CDR1 as MDHEN and CDR2 as SYDVKM. The CDR3 DNA sequence: TGTGCCAGCAGTTTCTCGGGAGGGAGGAGCACTGAAGCTTTCTTT. This gives the protein CASSFSGGRSTEAFF.

Many counts were recorded for this clonotype. The chain employs TRBV6-1 and TRBJ2-5, with 9 bases identical to TRBD2. V lost 1 base to trimming and J lost 5 bases; unmatched junction nucleotides: 5. CDR1 is MNHNS and CDR2 is SASEGT in the germline V gene. The CDR3 loop spans 15 amino acids. CDR3 protein: CASSEEGSGGETQYF. The CDR3 DNA is TGTGCCAGCAGTGAAGAAGGTAGCGGGGGTGAGACCCAGTACTTC.

V and J are TRBV20-1 and TRBJ1-1; D gene unclear. V shed 1 base and J shed 4 bases, with 7 bases lying between them. In germline, CDR1 is DFQATT, CDR2 SNEGSKA (reference sequence). The CDR3 has 12 amino acids. The CDR3 nucleotides read TGCAGTGCTAGAGGTCTAGGCACTGAAGCTTTCTTT. It yields the protein CSARGLGTEAFF.

V usage is TRBV20-1 and J usage is TRBJ2-2, with 8 bases identical to TRBD1. The CDR3 extends over 13 amino acids. The junction had 6 bases not matched to a gene; V was cut back by 6 bases and J by 6 bases. Looked up from germline, CDR1 is DFQATT and CDR2 is SNEGSKA (reference sequence). Written as DNA, the CDR3 is TGCAGTGCCCGCAGGGGGCAGGCCGGGGAGCTGTTTTTT. Translating gives CSARRGQAGELFF.

This clonotype appeared many times. V and J are TRBV12-3 or TRBV12-4 and TRBJ2-2; 10 bases align to TRBD2. The CDR3 consists of 15 residues. Trimming at V came to 6 bases and at J to 5 bases, leaving 6 bases not matched to a gene. As DNA, the CDR3 is TGTGCCAGCAGCCTAGCGGGAGCGACAACCGGGGAGCTGTTTTTT. Its protein product is CASSLAGATTGELFF.

This rearrangement joins TRBV7-2 to TRBJ2-5; 10 bases fit TRBD1. Germline CDR1 reads SGHTA; CDR2 reads FQGNSA. The CDR3 contains 15 residues. Trimming took 4 bases from V and 5 from J; bases not matched to a gene: 7. Here the CDR3 reads CASSSDRGLLETQYF. The CDR3, as DNA: TGTGCCAGCAGCTCTGACAGGGGGCTTCTGGAGACCCAGTACTTC.

The CDR3 bases are TGTGCCAGCAGCTTCCAACCTTACGAGCAGTACTTC. Its protein is CASSFQPYEQYF. The genes are TRBV7-2 and TRBJ2-7; D uncertain. This CDR3 has 12 residues. Germline V gene lookup returns CDR1 SGHTA and CDR2 FQGNSA. V was cut by 3 bases and J by 4 bases, with 7 bases left in between.

This clonotype was observed many times. This chain uses TRBV20-1 with TRBJ2-1, with 7 bases identical to TRBD2. V was pared by 3 bases and J by 7 bases, with 9 bases of the junction left unmatched. The germline V gene encodes CDR1 DFQATT and CDR2 SNEGSKA (reference sequence). This CDR3 comprises 14 residues. The CDR3 here is CSASGGGSGNEQFF. The CDR3 bases are TGCAGTGCTAGTGGGGGAGGGTCAGGAAATGAGCAGTTCTTC.

The genes are TRBV7-6 and TRBJ1-3, with D unclear. CDR3 size: 14 residues. Germline CDR1 SGHVS, CDR2 FNYEAQ. V dropped 1 base and J dropped 4 bases, with 8 bases sitting between them. CDR3 sequence reads: CASSLEGQGNTIYF. Written as DNA, the CDR3 is TGTGCCAGCAGCTTAGAAGGGCAGGGAAACACCATATATTTT.

This clonotype has ten or more counts. The genes are TRBV24-1 and TRBJ2-1; the D gene is possibly TRBD2 (5 bases). Deletions cut 0 bases from V and 6 bases from J, with 11 bases between. This CDR3 spans 15 amino acids. CDR1 is KGHDR, CDR2 SFDVKD, per germline. CDR3 region: CATSDLGEGFNEQFF. The CDR3 DNA is TGTGCCACCAGTGATTTGGGCGAGGGTTTCAATGAGCAGTTCTTC.

This clonotype was recorded many times. The chain links TRBV10-3 to TRBJ2-5; D gene uncertain. The CDR3 length is 13 residues. Germline V gene data show CDR1 as ENHRY and CDR2 as SYGVKD. V was cut by 2 bases and J by 5 bases, with 9 bases left in between. The CDR3 DNA is TGTGCCATCAGTGAGAGGGTTGGGGAGACCCAGTACTTC. This sequence encodes CAISERVGETQYF.

This clonotype occurred a few times. The chain is built from TRBV5-1 and TRBJ2-2, with TRBD2 identical over 13 bases. Germline V gene lookup returns CDR1 SGHRS and CDR2 YFSETQ. This CDR3 is 21 amino acids long. V lost 0 bases, J lost 0 bases, and 11 bases stayed unmatched. For the CDR3, the DNA is TGCGCCAGCAGCTTGGATACTAGCGGGAGGGCCAGGGAACCGAACACCGGGGAGCTGTTTTTT. Amino acids: CASSLDTSGRAREPNTGELFF. Full variable domain (remainder filled in from reference TRBV5-1 and TRBJ2-2): KAGVTQTPRYLIKTRGQQVTLSCSPISGHRSVSWYQQTPGQGLQFLFEYFSETQRNKGNFPGRFSGRQFSNSRSEMNVSTLELGDSALYLCASSLDTSGRAREPNTGELFFGEGSRLTVL.

Ten or more counts support this clonotype. The rearrangement links TRBV25-1 to TRBJ2-3; D unclear. Trimming pared 0 bases from V and 5 bases from J, leaving 9 bases between. The CDR3 extends over 14 amino acids. Germline-derived CDR1 and CDR2 are MGHDK and SYGVNS. In DNA, the CDR3 is TGTGCCAGCAGTGAATATTCGGCCGTAGATACGCAGTATTTT. As protein: CASSEYSAVDTQYF.

This rearrangement joins TRBV7-2 to TRBJ2-3; D ambiguous. Per germline, CDR1 SGHTA and CDR2 FQGNSA. This CDR3 spans 15 amino acids. The ends were cut back, 4 bases at V and 1 base at J, with 12 bases in the middle. DNA of the CDR3: TGTGCCAGCAGCTCCTGGTTTTCCGGCACAGATACGCAGTATTTT. It codes for CASSSWFSGTDTQYF.

This clonotype was observed a handful of times. This chain joins TRBV12-3 or TRBV12-4 and TRBJ1-2; the match to TRBD1 covers 7 bases. The V gene end was trimmed by 0 bases and the J gene end by 4 bases; junction bases not matched to a gene: 11. CDR3 length equals 17 residues. CDR3 sequence (DNA): TGTGCCAGCAGTTTAGCGAGGGGGCAGGGGCCGGGCTATGGCTACACCTTC. This sequence encodes CASSLARGQGPGYGYTF.